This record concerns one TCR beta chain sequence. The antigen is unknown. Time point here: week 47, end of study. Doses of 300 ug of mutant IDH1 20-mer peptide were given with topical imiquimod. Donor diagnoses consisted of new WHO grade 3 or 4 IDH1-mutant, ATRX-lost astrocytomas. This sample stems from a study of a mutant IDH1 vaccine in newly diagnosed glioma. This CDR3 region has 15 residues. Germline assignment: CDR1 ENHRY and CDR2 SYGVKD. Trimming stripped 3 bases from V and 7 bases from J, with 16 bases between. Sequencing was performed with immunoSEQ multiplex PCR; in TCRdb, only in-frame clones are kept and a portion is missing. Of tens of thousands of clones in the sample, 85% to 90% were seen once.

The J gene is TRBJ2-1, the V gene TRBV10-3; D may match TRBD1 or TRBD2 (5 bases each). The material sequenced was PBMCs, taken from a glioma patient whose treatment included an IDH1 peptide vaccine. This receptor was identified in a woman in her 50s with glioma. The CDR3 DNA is TGTGCCATCAGTGAAAAACAGGACTTCTTAAATGAGCAGTTCTTC. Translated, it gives CAISEKQDFLNEQFF.